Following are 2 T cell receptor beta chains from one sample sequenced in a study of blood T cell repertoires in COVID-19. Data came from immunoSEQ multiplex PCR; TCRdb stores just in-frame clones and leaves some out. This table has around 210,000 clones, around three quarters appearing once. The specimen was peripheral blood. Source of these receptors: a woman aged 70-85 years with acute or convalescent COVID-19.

The CDR3 DNA reads as TGTGCCATCAGGCTGGTCAACGCCCCAGGCCCTAACTATGGCTACACCTTC. Its protein is CAIRLVNAPGPNYGYTF. The V and J genes are TRBV10-3 and TRBJ1-2; D gene ambiguous. The V end lost 6 bases, the J end lost 0 bases, and 20 bases lay between the germline ends. This CDR3 comprises 17 residues. Germline V gene sequence: CDR1 ENHRY, CDR2 SYGVKD.

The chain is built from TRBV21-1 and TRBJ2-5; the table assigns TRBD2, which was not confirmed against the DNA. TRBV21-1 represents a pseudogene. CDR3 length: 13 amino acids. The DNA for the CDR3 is TGTGCCAGCAGCAAAAAGACGCGGGAGACCCAGTACTTC. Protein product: CASSKKTRETQYF.